The 11 T cell receptor beta chains below all came from one sample that was sequenced in a study of shared clonotypes between healthy human individuals (TCRdb year 2020). Preparation of the library involved the immunoSEQ multiplex PCR assay. Imported from immuneACCESS, the table was reduced by TCRdb to in-frame sequences with V and J called. These copies leave out some clones; in studies compared against another copy, an unresolved V gene accounts for under half, and the cause of the remainder is not known. The sample profile shows hundreds of thousands of clones; 90% to 98% of them were found once. Of the sample, around 0.3% is held by the ten largest clones. The specimen was memory CD8+ T cells sorted from blood. Reading the label with the study, this specimen's cell subset or site is: CD45RO+ cells pooled with CCR7-negative TemRA cells. Receptors were obtained from a man aged 25 to 45 in good health.

The chain employs TRBV7-8 and TRBJ2-7; 10 nucleotides line up with TRBD2. The CDR3 length is 14 residues. In germline, CDR1 is SGHVS, CDR2 FQNEAQ. The trim removed 5 bases at V and 1 base at J, leaving 2 bases unmatched. The CDR3 DNA reads as TGTGCCAGCAGCATACTAGCGGGGTCCTACGAGCAGTACTTC. This codes for CASSILAGSYEQYF.

Turning to this clone: Germline is not matched at one junction end, which may reflect a read error. The V and J genes are TRBV5-6 and TRBJ2-6; TRBD2 is a possible D gene (6 bases). Germline V gene data show CDR1 as SGHDT and CDR2 as YYEEEE. This CDR3 comprises 19 residues. The CDR3 bases are TGTGCCAGCAGTGTGGCCACCGGGGGAGTATGGCCTGGGGCCAACATCCTGACTTTC. It is translated as CASSVATGGVWPGANILTF.

This clone showed up just once. The chain recombines TRBV9 with TRBJ1-3; 9 bases line up with TRBD1. J was trimmed by 4 bases and V by 4 bases; bases with no gene match: 6. Germline CDR1 SGDLS, CDR2 YYNGEE. CDR3 size: 15 residues. The CDR3 protein is CASSPWTGAGNTIYF. The DNA of the CDR3 is TGTGCCAGCAGCCCCTGGACAGGGGCGGGAAACACCATATATTTT.

V is TRBV18 and J is TRBJ1-5; 7 bases fit TRBD1. Germline lookup yields CDR1 KGHSH and CDR2 LQKENI. The CDR3 has 13 amino acids. V lost 2 bases and J lost 5; bases outside the gene matches: 0. CDR3 loop: CASSPGTDQPQHF. Written as DNA, the CDR3 is TGTGCCAGCTCACCAGGGACAGATCAGCCCCAGCATTTT.

This chain uses TRBV7-3 with TRBJ2-1; D is tentatively TRBD1 or TRBD2 (5 bases each). Germline V CDR1 and CDR2: SGHTA, FQGTGA. V was clipped by 5 bases and J by 14 bases, with 19 bases between them. This CDR3 has 13 residues. This CDR3 reads CASSKTSGSLEFF. In DNA, the CDR3 is TGTGCCAGCAGCAAGACTTCAGGGAGCCTGGAGTTCTTC.

The V and J genes are TRBV5-4 and TRBJ2-1, with D possibly being TRBD2 (6 bases). Looked up from germline, CDR1 is SGHNT and CDR2 is YYREEE (reference sequence). The CDR3 runs to 13 residues. V lost 3 bases, J lost 3 bases, and 7 bases lay in between. The CDR3 protein is CASSWRDYNEQFF. The CDR3 DNA reads TGTGCCAGCAGCTGGCGGGACTACAATGAGCAGTTCTTC.

V gene TRBV5-1 combines with J gene TRBJ2-7; 8 positions match TRBD1. The CDR3 is 13 amino acids. Germline CDR1 and CDR2: SGHRS and YFSETQ. With 4 bases clipped from V and 3 bases from J, the junction kept 3 bases outside the gene matches. Here the CDR3 reads CASSPTGDYEQYF. CDR3 DNA: TGCGCCAGCAGCCCGACAGGGGACTACGAGCAGTACTTC.

The genes are TRBV28 and TRBJ1-2, with D unresolved. The germline CDR1 and CDR2 sequences are MDHEN and SYDVKM. The germline V and J ends were trimmed by 3 bases and 13 bases, with 21 bases remaining between them. CDR3 size: 14 residues. The CDR3 loop is CASSFRRDVWSRTF. The CDR3 bases are TGTGCCAGCAGTTTTCGCCGTGACGTATGGTCTCGCACCTTC.

This clone was detected only once. The gene calls are TRBV5-5 and TRBJ2-7, with 10 nucleotides matching TRBD1. Germline lookup yields CDR1 SGHKS and CDR2 YYEKEE (reference sequence). The CDR3 spans 15 residues. The ends lost 6 bases at V and 2 bases at J; junction bases unmatched: 8. The CDR3 reads CASMVVGQGTYEQYF. CDR3 DNA: TGTGCCAGCATGGTAGTGGGACAGGGGACCTACGAGCAGTACTTC.

This sequence joins TRBV5-1 and TRBJ1-1, with D unclear. Between the trimmed V and J ends, which lost 0 bases and 1 base, there was a span of 4 bases. The germline V gene encodes CDR1 SGHRS and CDR2 YFSETQ. The CDR3 length is 13 residues. Here the CDR3 DNA reads TGCGCCAGCAGCTTGGAACAGAACACTGAAGCTTTCTTT. It specifies CASSLEQNTEAFF.

The genes are TRBV5-4 and TRBJ2-5; 13 bases fit TRBD2. V was clipped by 4 bases and J by 3 bases; unmatched bases: 9. The CDR3 runs 17 residues. Per the germline V gene, CDR1 is SGHNT and CDR2 is YYREEE (reference sequence). The CDR3: CASSLSPGTSGKETQYF. In DNA form, the CDR3 reads TGTGCCAGCAGCCTAAGTCCCGGGACTAGCGGGAAAGAGACCCAGTACTTC.